A single TCR beta chain is shown here with its context. This clone has just a few counts. This clone's antigen is unknown. No quality values exist for individual bases; no much larger clone is one base distant. The collaborating institutions used their own protocols to collect whole blood in K2EDTA tubes. Collaborator samples were shipped for TCRbeta analysis as frozen whole blood, isolated PBMCs, or DNA extracted from either sample type. The data are from a study of blood T cell repertoires in COVID-19 (dated by TCRdb to about 2020). Study-level background: Collaborator samples came from the United States, Italy and Spain and covered acute and convalescent phases of COVID-19. The material from the prospective study consisted of cDNA or gDNA derived from T cells, B-cell-depleted T cells, or PBMCs. Deeply sampled blood TCRbeta repertoires from subjects exposed to, actively infected with, or recovered from COVID-19 were included in the dataset. The repertoires were released in a freely available public database intended as a resource for research on the immune response to SARS-CoV-2. Samples came from the ongoing ImmuneRACE study (first 160 participants) plus 1,254 subjects from 6 global collaborators. The sample metadata nearly always contained a de-identified subject ID, COVID-19 status, age in years and sex. Where HLA class I and class II types were available, the types were taken from metadata supplied by the sample provider, not from assay-based typing. The full study reports these points: Clinical and demographic metadata were provided uncurated, with the amount varying by source and participant.

Trimming takes 3 bases off V and 9 bases off J; junction bases not matched to a gene: 7. The cysteine opens and the phenylalanine closes a CDR3 of 13 amino acids. Only the CDR3 region is kept as DNA, spanning 39 bases read in frame from base 1. CDR1 and CDR2 were assigned from the germline V gene (reference sequence) as DFQATT and SNEGSKA. The immunoSEQ Assay, a bias-controlled multiplex PCR, was used to amplify TCRbeta CDR3 regions from genomic DNA. Per the authors' processing: The number of nucleated cells in each sample was estimated from the amplification of reference gene primers within the assay. To quantify the absolute abundance of each unique TCRbeta CDR3 rearrangement, sequence reads were collapsed and filtered. For each sample, productive Simpson clonality was calculated by taking the square root of Simpson's diversity index across productive rearrangements. TCRdb obtained this table from immuneACCESS and retained in-frame rearrangements with V and J assigned. These tables miss some clones; where compared with another copy, unresolved V genes account for less than half of the shortfall, and the remainder is unexplained. V and J calls and clone size follow that table, whereas D and trimming were derived from the DNA. In this sample the table shows about 120,000 clones, roughly 90% of which occur a single time. Of the sample, about a fifth falls within the top ten clones.

The sequenced material came from peripheral blood. The TCR was taken from a human donor with acute or convalescent COVID-19. The donor label of this sample is uncertain. The chain is made from TRBV20-1 and TRBJ2-1, with 8 central nucleotides matching TRBD2. The DNA sequence follows: TGCAGTGCTAGTTCGAGCGGGAGTTTTGAGCAGTTCTTC. Translated, this is CSASSSGSFEQFF.